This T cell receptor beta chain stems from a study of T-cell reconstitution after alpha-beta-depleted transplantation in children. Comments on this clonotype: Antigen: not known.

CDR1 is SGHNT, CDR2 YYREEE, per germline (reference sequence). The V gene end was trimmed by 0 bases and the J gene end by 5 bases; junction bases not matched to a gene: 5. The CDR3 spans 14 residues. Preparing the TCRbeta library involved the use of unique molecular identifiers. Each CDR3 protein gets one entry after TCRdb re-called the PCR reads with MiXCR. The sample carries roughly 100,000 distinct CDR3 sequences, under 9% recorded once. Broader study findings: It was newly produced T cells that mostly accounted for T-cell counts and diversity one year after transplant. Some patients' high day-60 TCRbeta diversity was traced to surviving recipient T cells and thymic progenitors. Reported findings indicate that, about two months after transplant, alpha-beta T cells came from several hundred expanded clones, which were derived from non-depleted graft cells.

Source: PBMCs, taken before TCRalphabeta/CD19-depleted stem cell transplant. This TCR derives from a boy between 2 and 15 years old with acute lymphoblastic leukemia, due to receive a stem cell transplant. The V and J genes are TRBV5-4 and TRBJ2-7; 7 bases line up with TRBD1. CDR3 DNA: TGTGCCAGCAGCTTGGTCGGGACAGTTAACGAGCAGTACTTC. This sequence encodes CASSLVGTVNEQYF.